This T cell receptor (beta chain) is from a study of OX40 agonist ivuxolimab in advanced cancers. Study-wide results and limits: The average count of expanded clones was higher among CD8+ T cells than among CD4+.

The CDR3 is 18 residues long. The ends lost 3 bases at V and 8 bases at J; junction bases unmatched: 19. The germline gives CDR1 KGHSH, CDR2 LQKENI. The data were produced by immunoSEQ multiplex PCR, yet TCRdb's version contains in-frame clones alone and is incomplete. The data show about 75,000 clones, approximately 90% seen once. Comments on this clone: The antigen remains unidentified.

The clonotype comes from an adult with an advanced solid tumor such as melanoma, head and neck, liver or kidney cancer. The sequencing used CD4+ or CD8+ T cells sorted from blood, collected in a trial of the OX40 agonist ivuxolimab. The genes are TRBV18 and TRBJ2-1; TRBD2 aligns across 7 bases. The CDR3 reads CASSPSNLRGSQIDEQFF. The CDR3 coding sequence is TGTGCCAGCTCACCTAGTAATTTGCGGGGGTCCCAGATAGATGAGCAGTTCTTC.